These 10 T cell receptor beta chains came from one sample sequenced in a study of T cell responses to AZD1222 COVID-19 vaccine. The table came from immunoSEQ multiplex PCR; TCRdb's copy has only in-frame clones and leaves some out. The sample shows roughly 67,000 clones, 88% of them seen only once. Specimen: peripheral blood, collected on day 0 of AZD1222 vaccination. These TCRs come from an adult in good health.

This clone has only a few counts. The V and J genes are TRBV11-2 and TRBJ2-6, with TRBD1 as a possible D gene (5 bases). This CDR3 has 19 residues. Germline values: CDR1 SGHAT, CDR2 FQNNGV. V was pared by 1 base and J by 0 bases, with 16 bases between. For the CDR3, the DNA is TGTGCCAGCAGCTTAGGCTTCAGGGTCTTGGGCTCTGGGGCCAACGTCCTGACTTTC. Translated: CASSLGFRVLGSGANVLTF.

The chain employs TRBV4-1 and TRBJ1-4; no clear D gene. This CDR3 has 15 residues. Trimming shortened V by 2 bases and J by 0 bases, and 7 bases separated the two germline ends. Germline values: CDR1 MGHRA, CDR2 YSYEKL. The CDR3 bases are TGCGCCAGCAGCCAATGGATCGCAACTAATGAAAAACTGTTTTTT. Its translation is CASSQWIATNEKLFF.

The rearrangement links TRBV5-1 to TRBJ1-1; D may be TRBD1 (5 bases). Trimming shortened V by 0 bases and J by 4 bases, and 10 bases separated the two germline ends. CDR3 length equals 14 residues. Germline assignment: CDR1 SGHRS and CDR2 YFSETQ. In nucleotides, the CDR3 is TGCGCCAGCAGCTTGGTCGGGGGGTTCACTGAAGCTTTCTTT. Encoded protein: CASSLVGGFTEAFF.

The chain combines TRBV14 with TRBJ1-1; no firm D call. The germline V gene has CDR1 SGHDN and CDR2 FVKESK. V gave up 4 bases and J gave up 1 base, with 16 bases separating them. This CDR3 comprises 16 residues. The CDR3 DNA reads as TGTGCCAGCAGCCCGCTAGGAGGGCACTCGAACACTGAAGCTTTCTTT. Amino acid sequence: CASSPLGGHSNTEAFF.

This clone was found a few times. The CDR3: CASSAAVRVYGYTF. As DNA, the CDR3 is TGTGCCAGTAGTGCCGCTGTCAGGGTCTATGGCTACACCTTC. This rearrangement joins TRBV19 to TRBJ1-2; tentatively, D is TRBD1 (5 bases). Trimming left V 5 bases short and J 4 bases short, with 14 bases between. Germline V gives CDR1 LNHDA, CDR2 SQIVND (reference sequence). The CDR3 contains 14 residues.

V is TRBV30 and J is TRBJ2-1; D gene unclear. V shed 0 bases and J shed 2 bases, with 11 bases lying between them. Germline CDR1 reads GTSNPN; CDR2 reads SVGIG (reference sequence). This CDR3 has 15 residues. In DNA form, the CDR3 reads TGTGCCTGGAGTGTATTCATAGGGACCTACAATGAGCAGTTCTTC. Its translation is CAWSVFIGTYNEQFF.

The chain carries TRBV5-6 and TRBJ2-5, with 12 positions matching TRBD2. Germline values: CDR1 SGHDT, CDR2 YYEEEE. Germline trimming cut 4 bases from V and 5 bases from J; bases unmatched to any gene: 3. The CDR3 length is 14 residues. The CDR3 coding sequence is TGTGCCAGCAGCACCGGACTAGCGGGGGAGACCCAGTACTTC. It encodes CASSTGLAGETQYF.

This clone showed up just once. The chain carries TRBV20-1 and TRBJ2-3; D remains ambiguous. The CDR3 totals 11 residues. CDR1 DFQATT and CDR2 SNEGSKA come from the germline V gene (reference sequence). Trimming removed 6 bases from V and 2 bases from J, with 6 bases in between. For the CDR3, the DNA is TGCAGTGCCGAATTCACAGATACGCAGTATTTT. It encodes CSAEFTDTQYF.

This clone was picked up one time. The rearrangement joins TRBV15 to TRBJ1-5, with 9 bases aligning to TRBD1. This CDR3 spans 16 amino acids. V was pared by 1 base and J by 1 base, with 2 bases of the junction left unmatched. Germline V CDR1 and CDR2: LNHNV, YYDKDF (reference sequence). CDR3 sequence (DNA): TGTGCCACCAGCAGAGTGGACAGGGGAAGCAATCAGCCCCAGCATTTT. Residues: CATSRVDRGSNQPQHF.

The gene calls are TRBV10-2 and TRBJ2-2, with 11 bases matching TRBD2. This CDR3 is built from 15 residues. The V and J ends lost 8 bases and 8 bases, in that order; junction bases with no gene match: 10. CDR1 and CDR2 (germline): WSHSY, SAAADI. The CDR3 protein is CASVTSGSDRGELFF. The CDR3 nucleotides read TGCGCCAGCGTAACTAGCGGGAGTGATAGAGGGGAGCTGTTTTTT.